Listed below are T cell receptor beta chains from one sample, sequenced in a study of vaccination and CD4 T cells after COVID-19. These receptors are not linked to any known antigen. From the PCR reads, TCRdb called clonotypes with MiXCR, one entry per CDR3 protein. This sample has some 9,000 distinct CDR3 sequences; about two fifths occur once, and the top ten carry more than 15%. Source material: CD4+ T cells from blood, cultured in vitro. Source of these receptors: a human donor who had recovered from COVID-19. Both conserved end residues are part of each CDR3. A D gene is named only where the DNA matches it firmly. Only some rows state a clone size, as once, few, many or a class for expanded clones.

d_call	j_call	v_call	clone_size	cdr3_nt	cdr3_aa
NA	TRBJ2-1	TRBV5-1	NA	TGCGCCAGCAGCTTGGAAGCGGCCAGCTCCTACAATGAGCAGTTCTTC	CASSLEAASSYNEQFF
NA	TRBJ1-1	TRBV6-5	NA	TGTGCCAGCAGTTACACAACAAACACTGAAGCTTTCTTT	CASSYTTNTEAFF
NA	TRBJ2-5	TRBV5-5	NA	TGTGCCAGCAGCTTGCTGGACAAGGTCGAGACCCAGTACTTC	CASSLLDKVETQYF
TRBD1	TRBJ1-6	TRBV19	NA	TGTGCCACGACAGGGGGCACTGGAAATTCACCCCTCCACTTT	CATTGGTGNSPLHF
NA	TRBJ2-2	TRBV5-6	NA	TGTGCCAGCAGCTTACCGGGGACCCGGGGCACCGGGGAGCTGTTTTTT	CASSLPGTRGTGELFF
TRBD2	TRBJ2-5	TRBV10-3	NA	TGTGCCATCTCTCGGGGGGAAGAGACCCAGTACTTC	CAISRGEETQYF
NA	TRBJ2-7	TRBV7-7	few	TGTGCCAGCAGCTTAGATCCGTCCTACGAGCAGTACTTC	CASSLDPSYEQYF
NA	TRBJ1-6	TRBV18	NA	TGTGCCAGCTCACTACCCCACTCCGATTCACCCCTCCACTTT	CASSLPHSDSPLHF
TRBD2	TRBJ2-1	TRBV20-1	NA	TGCAGTGCTGGAGGTATAGCGGGGGGCCGGTCGAGCTCCTACAATGAGCAGTTCTTC	CSAGGIAGGRSSSYNEQFF
NA	TRBJ2-7	TRBV15	few	TGTGCCACCAGCAGAGGGGCGGGGAGTTCCTACGAGCAGTACTTC	CATSRGAGSSYEQYF
NA	TRBJ1-1	TRBV4-2	NA	TGTGCCAGCAGCCAGGGGTTTAACACTGAAGCTTTCTTT	CASSQGFNTEAFF
NA	TRBJ2-2	TRBV5-1	NA	TGCGCCAGCAGCTTCTCCCAGGGGAACACCGGGGAGCTGTTTTTT	CASSFSQGNTGELFF
NA	TRBJ2-6	TRBV6-1	NA	TGTGCCAGCAAGAGTCGCTCTGGGGCCAACGTCCTGACTTTC	CASKSRSGANVLTF
TRBD1	TRBJ2-1	TRBV11-3	NA	TGTGCCAGCAGCCCAAGGACAGGGCGGTACAATGAGCAGTTCTTC	CASSPRTGRYNEQFF
NA	TRBJ1-4	TRBV6-1	NA	TGTGCCAGCCGGGGGGCCAAGGAAAAACTGTTTTTT	CASRGAKEKLFF
NA	TRBJ1-1	TRBV20-1	few	TGCAGTGCACCAAACAGGGTGGGGAACACTGAAGCTTTCTTT	CSAPNRVGNTEAFF
NA	TRBJ2-2	TRBV12-3/TRBV12-4	few	TGTGCCAGCAGTCCTGGAAGGGCAGCGAACACCGGGGAGCTGTTTTTT	CASSPGRAANTGELFF
TRBD2	TRBJ2-5	TRBV5-1	few	TGCGCCAGCAGCTTGGTTGCGGGGGGGCCTCTTGAGACCCAGTACTTC	CASSLVAGGPLETQYF
TRBD1	TRBJ1-2	TRBV14	NA	TGTGCCAGCAGCCAAGGGGGAGGAGGGGGCGCCTATGGCTACACCTTC	CASSQGGGGGAYGYTF
NA	TRBJ2-5	TRBV20-1	few	TGCAGTGCTACCCGGGTAGATCTCCAAGAGACCCAGTACTTC	CSATRVDLQETQYF
NA	TRBJ1-1	TRBV3-1	NA	TGTGCCAGCAGCCAAGACACAGGGAACACTGAAGCTTTCTTT	CASSQDTGNTEAFF
TRBD1	TRBJ1-2	TRBV27	few	TGTGCCAGCAGACCCAGGGGGGGTAACTATGGCTACACCTTC	CASRPRGGNYGYTF
TRBD2	TRBJ2-5	TRBV29-1	NA	TGCAGCGTTGCCCCTAGCGGGGGGGAGACCCAGTACTTC	CSVAPSGGETQYF
NA	TRBJ1-2	TRBV7-8	NA	TGTGCCAGCACCCCAATGTTGTCCAGGGAGCGTTATCGAGTCTATGGCTACACCTTC	CASTPMLSRERYRVYGYTF
NA	TRBJ1-2	TRBV2	NA	TGTGCCAGCAGGTCGACGGTATATGGCTACACCTTC	CASRSTVYGYTF
TRBD1	TRBJ1-6	TRBV7-2	few	TGTGCCAGCAGCCTCCAAGGGACAGGGGAATTTTCACCCCTCCACTTT	CASSLQGTGEFSPLHF
NA	TRBJ1-2	TRBV2	few	TGTGCCAGCAGTCCTAGGGTTGACTATGGCTACACCTTC	CASSPRVDYGYTF
NA	TRBJ1-1	TRBV6-2/TRBV6-3	once	TGTGCCAGCAGCCATGAAGGGGACACCCATGAAGCTTTCTTT	CASSHEGDTHEAFF
NA	TRBJ1-6	TRBV30	NA	TGTGCCTGGACCCTGGCGACTGGGGATAATTCACCCCTCCACTTT	CAWTLATGDNSPLHF